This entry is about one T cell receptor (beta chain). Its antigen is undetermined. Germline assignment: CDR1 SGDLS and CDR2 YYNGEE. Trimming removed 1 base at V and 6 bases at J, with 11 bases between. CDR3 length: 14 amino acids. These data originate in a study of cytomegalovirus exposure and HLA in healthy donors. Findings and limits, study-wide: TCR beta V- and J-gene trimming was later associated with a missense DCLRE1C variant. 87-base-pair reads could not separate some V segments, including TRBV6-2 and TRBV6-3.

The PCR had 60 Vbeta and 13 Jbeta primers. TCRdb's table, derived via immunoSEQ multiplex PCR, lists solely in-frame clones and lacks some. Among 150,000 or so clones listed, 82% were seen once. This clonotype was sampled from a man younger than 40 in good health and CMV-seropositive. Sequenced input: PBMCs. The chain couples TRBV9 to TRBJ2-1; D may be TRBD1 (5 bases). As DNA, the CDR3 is TGTGCCAGCAGCGTACCTGGGGCCCTCAATGAGCAGTTCTTC. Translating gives CASSVPGALNEQFF.